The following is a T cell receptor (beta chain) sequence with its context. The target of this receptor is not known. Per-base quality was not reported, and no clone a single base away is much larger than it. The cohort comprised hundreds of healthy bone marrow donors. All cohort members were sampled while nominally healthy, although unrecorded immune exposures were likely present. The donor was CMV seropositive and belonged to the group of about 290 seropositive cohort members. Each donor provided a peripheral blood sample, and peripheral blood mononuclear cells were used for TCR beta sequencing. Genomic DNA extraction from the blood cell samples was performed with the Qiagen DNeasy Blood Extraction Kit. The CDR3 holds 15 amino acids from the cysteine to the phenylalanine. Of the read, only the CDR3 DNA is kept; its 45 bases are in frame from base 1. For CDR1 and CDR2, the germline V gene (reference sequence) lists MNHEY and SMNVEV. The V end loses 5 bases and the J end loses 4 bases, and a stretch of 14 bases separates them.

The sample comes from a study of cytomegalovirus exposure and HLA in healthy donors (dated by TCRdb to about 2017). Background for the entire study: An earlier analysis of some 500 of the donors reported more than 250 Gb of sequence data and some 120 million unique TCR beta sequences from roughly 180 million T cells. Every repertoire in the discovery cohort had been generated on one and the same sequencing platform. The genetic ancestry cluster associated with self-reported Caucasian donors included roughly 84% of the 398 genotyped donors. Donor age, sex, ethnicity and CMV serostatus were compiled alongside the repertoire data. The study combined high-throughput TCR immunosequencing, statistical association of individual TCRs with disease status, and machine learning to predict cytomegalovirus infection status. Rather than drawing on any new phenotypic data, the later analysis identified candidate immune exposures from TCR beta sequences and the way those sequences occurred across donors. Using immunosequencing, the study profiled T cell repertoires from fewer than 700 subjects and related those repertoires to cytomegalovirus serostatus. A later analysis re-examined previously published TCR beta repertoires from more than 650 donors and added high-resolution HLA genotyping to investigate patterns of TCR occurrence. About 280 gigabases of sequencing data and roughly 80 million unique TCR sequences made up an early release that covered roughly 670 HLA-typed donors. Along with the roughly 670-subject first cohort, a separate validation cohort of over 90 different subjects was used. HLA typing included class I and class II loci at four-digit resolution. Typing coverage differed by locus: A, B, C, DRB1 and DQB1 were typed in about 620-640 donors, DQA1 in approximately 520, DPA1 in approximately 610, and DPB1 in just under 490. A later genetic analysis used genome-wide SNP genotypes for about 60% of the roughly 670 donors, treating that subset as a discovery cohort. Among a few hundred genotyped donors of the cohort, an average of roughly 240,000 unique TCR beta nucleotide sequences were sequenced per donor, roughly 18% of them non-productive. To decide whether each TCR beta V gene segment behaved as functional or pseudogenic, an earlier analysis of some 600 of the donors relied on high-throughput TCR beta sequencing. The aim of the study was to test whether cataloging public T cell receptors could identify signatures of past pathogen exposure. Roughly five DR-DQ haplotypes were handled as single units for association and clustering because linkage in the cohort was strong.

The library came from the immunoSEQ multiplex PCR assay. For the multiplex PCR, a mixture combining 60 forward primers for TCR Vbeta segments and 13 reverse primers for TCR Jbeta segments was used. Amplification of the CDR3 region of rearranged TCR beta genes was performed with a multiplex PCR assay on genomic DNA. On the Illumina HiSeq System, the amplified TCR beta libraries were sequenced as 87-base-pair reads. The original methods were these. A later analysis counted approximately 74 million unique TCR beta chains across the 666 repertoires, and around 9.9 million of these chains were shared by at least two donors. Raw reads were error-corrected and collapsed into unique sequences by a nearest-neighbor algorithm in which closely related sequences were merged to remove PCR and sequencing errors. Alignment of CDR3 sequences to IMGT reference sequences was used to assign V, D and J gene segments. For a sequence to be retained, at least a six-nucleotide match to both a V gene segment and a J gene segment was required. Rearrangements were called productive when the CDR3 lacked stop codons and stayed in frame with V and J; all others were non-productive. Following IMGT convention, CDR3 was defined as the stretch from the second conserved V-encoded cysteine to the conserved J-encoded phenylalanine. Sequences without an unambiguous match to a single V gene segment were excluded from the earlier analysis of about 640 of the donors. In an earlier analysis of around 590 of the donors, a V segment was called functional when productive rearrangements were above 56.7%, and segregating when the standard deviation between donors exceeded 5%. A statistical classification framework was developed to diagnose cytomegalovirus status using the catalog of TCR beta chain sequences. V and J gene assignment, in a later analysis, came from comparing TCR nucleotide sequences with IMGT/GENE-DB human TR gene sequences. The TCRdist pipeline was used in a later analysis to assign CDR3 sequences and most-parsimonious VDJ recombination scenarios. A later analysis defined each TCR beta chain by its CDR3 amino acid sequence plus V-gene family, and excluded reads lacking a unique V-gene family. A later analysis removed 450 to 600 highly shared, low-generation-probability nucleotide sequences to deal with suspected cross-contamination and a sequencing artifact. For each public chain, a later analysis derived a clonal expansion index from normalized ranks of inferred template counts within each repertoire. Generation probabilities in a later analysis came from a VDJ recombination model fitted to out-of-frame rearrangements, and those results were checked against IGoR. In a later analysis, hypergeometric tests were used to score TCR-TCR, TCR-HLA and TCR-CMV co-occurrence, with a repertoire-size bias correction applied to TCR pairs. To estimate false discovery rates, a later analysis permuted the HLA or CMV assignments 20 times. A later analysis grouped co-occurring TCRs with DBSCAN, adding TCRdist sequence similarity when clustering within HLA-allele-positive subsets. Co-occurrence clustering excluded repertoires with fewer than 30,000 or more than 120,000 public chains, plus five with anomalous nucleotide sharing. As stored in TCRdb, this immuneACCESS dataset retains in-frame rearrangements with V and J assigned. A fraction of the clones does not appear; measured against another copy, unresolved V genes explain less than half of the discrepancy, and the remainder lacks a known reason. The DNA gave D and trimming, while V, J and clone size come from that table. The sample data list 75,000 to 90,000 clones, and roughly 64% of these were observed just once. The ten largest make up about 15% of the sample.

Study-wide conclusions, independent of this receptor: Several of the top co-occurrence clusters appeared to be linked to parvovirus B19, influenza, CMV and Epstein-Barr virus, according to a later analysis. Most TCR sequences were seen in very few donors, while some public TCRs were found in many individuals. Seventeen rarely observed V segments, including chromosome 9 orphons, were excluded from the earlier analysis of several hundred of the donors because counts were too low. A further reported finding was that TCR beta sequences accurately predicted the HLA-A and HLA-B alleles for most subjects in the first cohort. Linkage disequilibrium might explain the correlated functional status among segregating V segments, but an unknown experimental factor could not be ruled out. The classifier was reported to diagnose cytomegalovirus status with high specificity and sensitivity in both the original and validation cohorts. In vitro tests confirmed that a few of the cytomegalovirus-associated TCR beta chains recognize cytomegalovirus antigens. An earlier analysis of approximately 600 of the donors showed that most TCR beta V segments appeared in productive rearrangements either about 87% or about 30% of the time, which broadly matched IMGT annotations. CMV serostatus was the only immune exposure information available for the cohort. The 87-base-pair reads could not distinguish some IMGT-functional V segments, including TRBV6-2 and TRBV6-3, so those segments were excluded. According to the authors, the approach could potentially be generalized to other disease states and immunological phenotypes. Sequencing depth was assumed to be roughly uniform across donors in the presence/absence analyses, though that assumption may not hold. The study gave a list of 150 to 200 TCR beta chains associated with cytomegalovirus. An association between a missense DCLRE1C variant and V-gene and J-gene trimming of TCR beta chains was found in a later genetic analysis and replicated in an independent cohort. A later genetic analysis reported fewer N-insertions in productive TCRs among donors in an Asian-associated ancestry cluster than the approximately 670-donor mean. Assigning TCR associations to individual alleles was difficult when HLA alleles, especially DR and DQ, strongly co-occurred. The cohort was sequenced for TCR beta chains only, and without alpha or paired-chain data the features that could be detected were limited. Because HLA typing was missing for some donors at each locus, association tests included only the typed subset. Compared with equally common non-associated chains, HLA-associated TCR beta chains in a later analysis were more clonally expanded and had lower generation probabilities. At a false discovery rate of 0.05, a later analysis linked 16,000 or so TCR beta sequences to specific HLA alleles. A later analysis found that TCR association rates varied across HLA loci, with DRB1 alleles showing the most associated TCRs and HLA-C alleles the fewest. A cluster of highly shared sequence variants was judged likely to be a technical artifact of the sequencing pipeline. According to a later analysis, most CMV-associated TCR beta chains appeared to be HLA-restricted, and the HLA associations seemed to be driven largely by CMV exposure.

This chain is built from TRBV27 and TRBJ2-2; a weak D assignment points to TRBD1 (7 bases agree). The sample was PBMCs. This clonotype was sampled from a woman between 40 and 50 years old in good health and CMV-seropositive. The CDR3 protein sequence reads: CASSPRDSSTGELFF. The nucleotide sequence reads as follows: TGTGCCAGCAGTCCGCGGGACAGTTCCACCGGGGAGCTGTTTTTT.